Listed below are T cell receptor beta chains from one sample, sequenced in a study of cytomegalovirus exposure and HLA in healthy donors. Produced via immunoSEQ multiplex PCR; TCRdb's table is partial and in-frame only. This sample has under 200,000 clones, with about 64% found just once. The sample was PBMCs. These TCRs come from a man over 45 in good health and CMV-seronegative. Each CDR3 is given with its conserved first and last residue. The D gene is left open where the match is weak. Only part of the rows carry a size: once, few, many, or a class if the clone is expanded.

clone_size: NA; d_call: NA; v_call: TRBV9; j_call: TRBJ1-2; cdr3_aa: CASSLRDTYPGGYTF; cdr3_nt: TGTGCCAGCAGCCTCCGGGACACTTATCCGGGTGGCTACACCTTC
clone_size: NA; d_call: TRBD2; v_call: TRBV6-6; j_call: TRBJ2-3; cdr3_aa: CANSYGGGASDTQYF; cdr3_nt: TGTGCCAACAGTTACGGCGGGGGGGCATCAGATACGCAGTATTTT
clone_size: NA; d_call: TRBD2; v_call: TRBV4-1; j_call: TRBJ2-1; cdr3_aa: CASSHLGDSGGGSSYNEQFF; cdr3_nt: TGCGCCAGCAGCCATCTTGGGGATAGCGGGGGGGGAAGCTCCTACAATGAGCAGTTCTTC
clone_size: NA; d_call: TRBD1; v_call: TRBV5-4; j_call: TRBJ1-6; cdr3_aa: CASSLVGQHSPLHF; cdr3_nt: TGTGCCAGCAGCTTGGTGGGACAGCATTCACCCCTCCACTTT
clone_size: few; d_call: NA; v_call: TRBV7-3; j_call: TRBJ2-7; cdr3_aa: CASSYQGGKEEQYF; cdr3_nt: TGTGCCAGCAGCTATCAGGGGGGAAAGGAAGAGCAGTACTTC
clone_size: NA; d_call: NA; v_call: TRBV28; j_call: TRBJ2-2; cdr3_aa: CASTPLRNTGELFF; cdr3_nt: TGTGCCAGCACCCCGCTAAGGAACACCGGGGAGCTGTTTTTT
clone_size: NA; d_call: TRBD1; v_call: TRBV7-9; j_call: TRBJ1-2; cdr3_aa: CASSALDREFHYGYTF; cdr3_nt: TGTGCCAGCAGCGCACTAGACAGGGAATTCCACTATGGCTACACCTTC
clone_size: NA; d_call: NA; v_call: TRBV28; j_call: TRBJ2-7; cdr3_aa: CASSPSGRGLSYEQYF; cdr3_nt: TGTGCCAGCAGTCCCTCAGGGAGGGGGTTGTCCTACGAGCAGTACTTC
clone_size: NA; d_call: NA; v_call: TRBV5-1; j_call: TRBJ2-7; cdr3_aa: CASSLVTGMAYEQYF; cdr3_nt: TGCGCCAGCAGCTTGGTTACCGGGATGGCCTACGAGCAGTACTTC
clone_size: NA; d_call: NA; v_call: TRBV25-1; j_call: TRBJ2-3; cdr3_aa: CASSPKGGGGTDTQYF; cdr3_nt: TGTGCCAGCAGCCCGAAGGGAGGAGGGGGCACAGATACGCAGTATTTT
clone_size: NA; d_call: NA; v_call: TRBV6-1; j_call: TRBJ2-7; cdr3_aa: CASSGYRVVRDEQYF; cdr3_nt: TGTGCCAGCAGTGGGTACAGGGTGGTTAGGGACGAGCAGTACTTC
clone_size: NA; d_call: NA; v_call: TRBV9; j_call: TRBJ2-7; cdr3_aa: CASSVGGGPNYEQYF; cdr3_nt: TGTGCCAGCAGCGTAGGGGGAGGCCCCAACTACGAGCAGTACTTC
clone_size: NA; d_call: TRBD1; v_call: TRBV28; j_call: TRBJ1-2; cdr3_aa: CASSSLRGSRYGYTF; cdr3_nt: TGTGCCAGCAGTTCCCTCAGGGGGTCGCGGTATGGCTACACCTTC
clone_size: few; d_call: NA; v_call: TRBV6-1; j_call: TRBJ2-5; cdr3_aa: CASSEEVGGETQYF; cdr3_nt: TGTGCCAGCAGTGAAGAGGTGGGGGGTGAGACCCAGTACTTC